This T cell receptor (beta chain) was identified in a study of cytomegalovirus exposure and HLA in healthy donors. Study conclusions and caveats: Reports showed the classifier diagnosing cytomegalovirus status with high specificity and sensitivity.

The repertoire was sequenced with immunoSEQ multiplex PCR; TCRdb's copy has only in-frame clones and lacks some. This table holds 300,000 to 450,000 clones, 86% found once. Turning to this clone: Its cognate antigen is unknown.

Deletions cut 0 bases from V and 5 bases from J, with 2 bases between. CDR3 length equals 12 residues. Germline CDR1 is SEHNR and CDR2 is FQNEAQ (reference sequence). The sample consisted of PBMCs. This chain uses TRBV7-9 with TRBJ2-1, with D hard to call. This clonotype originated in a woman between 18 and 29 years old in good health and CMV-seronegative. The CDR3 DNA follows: TGTGCCAGCAGCTTAGCCAACAATGAGCAGTTCTTC. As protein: CASSLANNEQFF.